The following is a T cell receptor (beta chain) sequence with its context. The CDR3 covers 18 residues. Germline loops: CDR1 LGHNA, CDR2 YSLEER. J was trimmed by 0 bases and V by 4 bases; bases with no gene match: 8. Sequencing was performed with immunoSEQ multiplex PCR; in TCRdb, only in-frame clones are kept and a portion is missing. In the table there are fewer than 300,000 clones, around four fifths of which are singletons. The record originates from a study of blood T cell repertoires in COVID-19. Background on the study: Acute and convalescent COVID-19 samples came from the United States, Italy and Spain. Sources were T cells, B-cell-depleted T cells, or PBMCs; the material itself was cDNA or gDNA.

This clonotype originated in a woman between 45 and 60 years old who had recovered from COVID-19. Sequencing was carried out using peripheral blood. V and J are TRBV4-3 and TRBJ2-1; TRBD2 aligns across 11 bases. The chain's CDR3 is CASSLRLAGPDSYNEQFF. CDR3 DNA: TGCGCCAGCAGCCTGAGACTAGCGGGACCGGACTCCTACAATGAGCAGTTCTTC.